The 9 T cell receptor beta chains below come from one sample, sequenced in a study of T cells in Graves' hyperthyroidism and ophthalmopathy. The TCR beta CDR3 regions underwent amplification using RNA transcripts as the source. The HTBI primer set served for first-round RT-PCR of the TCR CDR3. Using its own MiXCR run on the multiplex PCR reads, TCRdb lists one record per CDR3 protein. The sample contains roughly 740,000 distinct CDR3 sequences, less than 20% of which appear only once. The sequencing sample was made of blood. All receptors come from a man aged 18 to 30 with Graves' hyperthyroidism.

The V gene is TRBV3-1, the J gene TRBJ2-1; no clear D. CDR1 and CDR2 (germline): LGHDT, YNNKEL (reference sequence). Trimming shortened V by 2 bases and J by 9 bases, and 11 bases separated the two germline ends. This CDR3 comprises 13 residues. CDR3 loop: CASSQSGVSEQFF. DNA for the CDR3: TGTGCCAGCAGCCAAAGTGGGGTCTCTGAGCAGTTCTTC.

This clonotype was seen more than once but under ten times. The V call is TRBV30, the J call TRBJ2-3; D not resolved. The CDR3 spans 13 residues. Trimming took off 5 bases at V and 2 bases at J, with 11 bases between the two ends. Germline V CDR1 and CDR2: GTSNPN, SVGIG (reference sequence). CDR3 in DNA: TGTGCCTGGGATAATTCCCCCACAGATACGCAGTATTTT. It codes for CAWDNSPTDTQYF.

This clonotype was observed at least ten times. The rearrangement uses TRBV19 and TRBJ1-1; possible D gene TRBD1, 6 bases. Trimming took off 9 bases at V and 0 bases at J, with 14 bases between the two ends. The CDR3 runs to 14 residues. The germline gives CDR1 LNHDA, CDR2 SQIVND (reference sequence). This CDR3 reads CASRGGRLNTEAFF. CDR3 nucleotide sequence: TGTGCCAGCCGGGGGGGGCGACTGAACACTGAAGCTTTCTTT. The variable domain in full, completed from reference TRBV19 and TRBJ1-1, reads DGGITQSPKYLFRKEGQNVTLSCEQNLNHDAMYWYRQDPGQGLRLIYYSQIVNDFQKGDIAEGYSVSREKKESFPLTVTSAQKNPTAFYLCASRGGRLNTEAFFGQGTRLTVV.

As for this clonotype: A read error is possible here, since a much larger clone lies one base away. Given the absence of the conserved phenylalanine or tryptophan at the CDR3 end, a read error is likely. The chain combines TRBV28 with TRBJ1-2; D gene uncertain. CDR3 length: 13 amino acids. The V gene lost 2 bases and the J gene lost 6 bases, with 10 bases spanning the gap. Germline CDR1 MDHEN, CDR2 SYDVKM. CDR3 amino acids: CASSLIGQDGYTL. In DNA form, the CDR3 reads TGTGCCAGCAGTTTAATCGGCCAGGATGGCTACACCCTC.

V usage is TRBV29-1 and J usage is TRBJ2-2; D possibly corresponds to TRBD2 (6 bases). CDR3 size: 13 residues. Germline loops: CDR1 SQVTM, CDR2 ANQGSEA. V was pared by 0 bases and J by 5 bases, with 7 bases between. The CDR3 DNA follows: TGCAGCGTTGAAGAGCGGGATACCGGGGAGCTGTTTTTT. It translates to CSVEERDTGELFF.

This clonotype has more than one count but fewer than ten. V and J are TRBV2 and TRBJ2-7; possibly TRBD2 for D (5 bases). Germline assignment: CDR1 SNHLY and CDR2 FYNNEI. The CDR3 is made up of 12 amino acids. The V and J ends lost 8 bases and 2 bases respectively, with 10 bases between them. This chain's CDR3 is CASGREAYEQYF. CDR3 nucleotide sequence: TGTGCCAGCGGCCGGGAAGCCTACGAGCAGTACTTC.

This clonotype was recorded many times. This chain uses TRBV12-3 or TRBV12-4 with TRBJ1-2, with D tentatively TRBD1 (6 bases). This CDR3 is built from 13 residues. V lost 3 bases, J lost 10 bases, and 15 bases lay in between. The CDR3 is CASSFSPDSYYTF. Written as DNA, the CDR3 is TGTGCCAGCAGTTTCTCCCCGGACAGTTACTACACCTTC.

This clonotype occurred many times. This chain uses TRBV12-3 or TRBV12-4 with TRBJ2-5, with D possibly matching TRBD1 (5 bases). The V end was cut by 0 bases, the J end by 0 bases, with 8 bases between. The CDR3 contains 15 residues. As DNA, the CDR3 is TGTGCCAGCAGTTTAGCCGGACAAGACCAAGAGACCCAGTACTTC. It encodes CASSLAGQDQETQYF.

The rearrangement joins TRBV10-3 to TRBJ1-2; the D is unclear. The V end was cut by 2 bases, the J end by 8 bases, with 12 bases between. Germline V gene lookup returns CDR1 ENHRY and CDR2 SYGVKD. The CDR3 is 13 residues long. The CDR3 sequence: CAISEGVSEGYTF. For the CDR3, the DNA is TGTGCCATCAGTGAGGGGGTCAGTGAAGGCTACACCTTC.